This T cell receptor beta chain stems from a study of siplizumab effects on memory and regulatory T cells. Findings of the study overall: Unstimulated subsets accounted for the mapping of only a minor share of the clones that were alloreactive. Some alloreactive sequences were traceable to unstimulated CD4+ memory cells, and siplizumab significantly reduced them.

The CDR3 has 12 amino acids. Per germline, CDR1 SGHVS and CDR2 FQNEAQ. The V end lost 4 bases, the J end lost 4 bases, and 5 bases lay between the germline ends. The method was immunoSEQ multiplex PCR; TCRdb's version includes in-frame clones alone and lacks a portion of them. Of around 58,000 clones in the sample, approximately 82% were seen once. Of note for this clone: Its antigen is as yet unknown.

The genes are TRBV7-8 and TRBJ1-3; D is unresolved. The sample consisted of memory CD4+ T cells sorted from blood. The source is a human donor in good health. As DNA, the CDR3 is TGTGCCAGCAGCTGGCGGGGAAACACCATATATTTT. Translated, it gives CASSWRGNTIYF.